This note documents a single T cell receptor (beta chain) sequence. V was trimmed by 4 bases and J by 7 bases, leaving 9 bases between them. This CDR3 comprises 12 residues. Germline loops: CDR1 SGHRS, CDR2 YFSETQ. As originally analysed: Estimation of nucleated cell counts was performed using reference gene primer amplification. Libraries were prepared by immunoSEQ multiplex PCR; TCRdb keeps only in-frame clonotypes and omits some of them. D and trimming come from the DNA, and the V and J calls and clone size come from that table. The data hold roughly 60,000 clones, with roughly 80% observed a single time. The sample originates from a study of blood T cell repertoires in COVID-19. Study at large: The analysed material was cDNA or gDNA that came from T cells, B-cell-depleted T cells, or PBMCs.

The origin of this receptor is a human donor in a cohort sampled during active or convalescent COVID-19. The sequencing input was peripheral blood. V usage is TRBV5-1 and J usage is TRBJ2-1; D remains ambiguous. CDR3 in amino acids: CASSPYGNEQFF. CDR3 nucleotides: TGCGCCAGCAGCCCCTACGGGAATGAGCAGTTCTTC.